Shown below are 22 T cell receptor beta chains from a single sample sequenced in a study of blood T cell repertoires in COVID-19. Profiled with immunoSEQ multiplex PCR; TCRdb holds only in-frame clones, not every one. The data contain 200,000 to 300,000 clones, 86% of them singletons. Sequences were obtained from peripheral blood. The receptors shown here come from a man aged 30-40 years with active or convalescent COVID-19.

The chain is built from TRBV12-3 or TRBV12-4 and TRBJ2-7; 7 positions agree with TRBD2. V dropped 6 bases and J dropped 6; count of bases not matched to a gene: 8. The CDR3 has 13 amino acids. DNA for the CDR3: TGTGCCAGCAGGTCGGGGGGATCGCGCGAGCAGTACTTC. Its translation: CASRSGGSREQYF.

This chain uses TRBV10-3 with TRBJ1-2, with D unresolved. Germline V gene data show CDR1 as ENHRY and CDR2 as SYGVKD. This CDR3 has 17 amino acids. The V end was cut by 6 bases, the J end by 0 bases, with 20 bases between. CDR3 sequence reads: CAISPRSGGSSNYGYTF. The CDR3 bases are TGTGCCATCAGCCCCCGGAGCGGTGGGAGTTCTAACTATGGCTACACCTTC.

The count of this clone is one. The V and J genes are TRBV18 and TRBJ2-6, with 10 bases identical to TRBD1. The CDR3 contains 17 residues. Germline CDR1 and CDR2: KGHSH and LQKENI. J was trimmed by 8 bases and V by 1 base; bases with no gene match: 8. CDR3 DNA: TGTGCCAGCTCACCACGACAGGGGGCGACCCGTACCAACGTCCTGACTTTC. It is translated as CASSPRQGATRTNVLTF.

The V and J genes are TRBV4-1 and TRBJ2-1; D possibly corresponds to TRBD2 (7 bases). V lost 1 base to trimming and J lost 15 bases, with 19 bases between them. Germline-derived CDR1 and CDR2 are MGHRA and YSYEKL. CDR3 length: 14 residues. The CDR3 DNA reads TGCGCCAGCAGCCAAGTATTATCGGGGGGCCTTTTGTTCTTC. The encoded protein is CASSQVLSGGLLFF.

Only one count was recorded for this clone. The rearrangement uses TRBV11-2 and TRBJ1-5, with a tentative D call TRBD1 (6 bases). V lost 5 bases, J lost 3 bases, and 8 bases lay in between. This CDR3 comprises 13 residues. Germline V gene sequence: CDR1 SGHAT, CDR2 FQNNGV. The CDR3 reads CASSVGHNQPQHF. In nucleotides, the CDR3 is TGTGCCAGCAGCGTGGGACACAATCAGCCCCAGCATTTT.

This chain connects TRBV7-8 to TRBJ1-6; TRBD1 might be the D (6 bases). The CDR3 has 17 amino acids. V shed 3 bases and J shed 9 bases, with 21 bases lying between them. Germline assignment: CDR1 SGHVS and CDR2 FQNEAQ. CDR3 protein: CASSFGVWGQGGSPLHF. CDR3 bases: TGTGCCAGCAGCTTCGGGGTGTGGGGGCAGGGCGGTTCACCCCTCCACTTT. The whole variable domain, filled in from reference TRBV7-8 and TRBJ1-6, reads GAGVSQSPRYKVAKRGQDVALRCDPISGHVSLFWYQQALGQGPEFLTYFQNEAQLDKSGLPSDRFFAERPEGSVSTLKIQRTQQEDSAVYLCASSFGVWGQGGSPLHFGNGTRLTVT.

The rearrangement uses TRBV6-1 and TRBJ1-3; 7 positions agree with TRBD1. This CDR3 contains 18 residues. V was pared by 2 bases and J by 2 bases, with 12 bases of the junction left unmatched. Looked up from germline, CDR1 is MNHNS and CDR2 is SASEGT. CDR3 sequence (DNA): TGTGCCAGCAGTGAATCAATTACAGGGGAACTGACTGGAAACACCATATATTTT. This translates into CASSESITGELTGNTIYF.

The chain links TRBV2 to TRBJ2-5, with no clear D. The CDR3 has 14 amino acids. Germline V CDR1 and CDR2: SNHLY, FYNNEI. The V end was cut by 7 bases, the J end by 1 base, with 13 bases between. Here the CDR3 reads CASIGLTAQETQYF. The CDR3 coding sequence is TGTGCCAGCATTGGCTTAACCGCCCAAGAGACCCAGTACTTC.

Ten or more counts support this clone. As DNA, the CDR3 is TGTGCCAGCAGCGTCGACAGTAGCAATCAGCCCCAGCATTTT. It encodes CASSVDSSNQPQHF. The chain has TRBV27 and TRBJ1-5, with D possibly TRBD1 on 5 matching bases. V was cut by 6 bases and J by 0 bases, with 9 bases left in between. CDR3 length: 14 residues. The germline gives CDR1 MNHEY, CDR2 SMNVEV (reference sequence).

The J gene is TRBJ2-1, the V gene TRBV10-1, with 8 positions matching TRBD1. Looked up from germline, CDR1 is WNHNN and CDR2 is SYGVQD (reference sequence). This CDR3 has 16 amino acids. Losses at the gene ends were 3 bases for V and 0 bases for J; bases not matched to a gene: 4. DNA for the CDR3: TGCGCCAGCAGTGACCTGGGACAGGTCTCCTACAATGAGCAGTTCTTC. Encoded protein: CASSDLGQVSYNEQFF.

This chain links TRBV6-5 with TRBJ2-6, with D perhaps matching TRBD2 (6 bases). Germline loops: CDR1 MNHEY, CDR2 SVGAGI. The CDR3 sequence is 15 residues long. Trimming took 9 bases from V and 4 from J, leaving 16 bases between them. The CDR3 coding sequence is TGTGCCAGTACCGGGACTGAGACCGGGGCCAACGTCCTGACTTTC. Residues: CASTGTETGANVLTF.

The chain couples TRBV6-5 to TRBJ1-2, with a possible D match to TRBD1 (5 bases). Trimming pared 6 bases from V and 5 bases from J, leaving 13 bases between. The CDR3 runs to 13 residues. Germline V gene sequence: CDR1 MNHEY, CDR2 SVGAGI. In nucleotides, the CDR3 is TGTGCCAGCAGGGCCAACACAGGATATGGCTACACCTTC. Its translation is CASRANTGYGYTF.

This rearrangement joins TRBV7-2 to TRBJ1-2; D is ambiguous. The CDR3 is 14 residues long. V lost 1 base, J lost 7 bases, and 13 bases lay in between. CDR1 is SGHTA and CDR2 is FQGNSA in the germline V gene. The CDR3 region has the DNA TGTGCCAGCAGCTTAGGAGGCGGGAAGGGTGGCTACACCTTC. It translates to CASSLGGGKGGYTF. Full variable domain (missing parts from reference TRBV7-2 and TRBJ1-2): GAGVSQSPSNKVTEKGKDVELRCDPISGHTALYWYRQSLGQGLEFLIYFQGNSAPDKSGLPSDRFSAERTGGSVSTLTIQRTQQEDSAVYLCASSLGGGKGGYTFGSGTRLTVV.

This clone was seen more than once but under ten times. This chain links TRBV3-1 (or the pseudogene TRBV3-2) with TRBJ2-4; tentatively, D is TRBD2 (6 bases). Germline V CDR1 and CDR2: LGHDT, YNNKEL (reference sequence). V dropped 3 bases and J dropped 8 bases, with 14 bases sitting between them. The CDR3 covers 14 residues. The CDR3 DNA reads as TGTGCCAGCAGCCACAGGAGGGTTTGGGACATTCAGTACTTC. Its translation is CASSHRRVWDIQYF.

This chain uses TRBV3-1 (or the pseudogene TRBV3-2) with TRBJ1-6; D uncertain. V was trimmed by 5 bases and J by 14 bases, leaving 16 bases between them. Germline values: CDR1 LGHDT, CDR2 YNNKEL (reference sequence). The CDR3 runs 13 residues. DNA for the CDR3: TGTGCCAGCAGCAATTCTCCGCGGTTATCCCTCCACTTT. It yields the protein CASSNSPRLSLHF.

This clone has a handful of counts. This rearrangement joins TRBV3-1 (or the pseudogene TRBV3-2) to TRBJ1-3; D gene uncertain. Germline assignment: CDR1 LGHDT and CDR2 YNNKEL (reference sequence). This CDR3 spans 16 amino acids. V shed 4 bases and J shed 0 bases, with 13 bases lying between them. The CDR3 spells CASSPLYGVSGNTIYF. CDR3 DNA: TGTGCCAGCAGCCCCCTTTATGGAGTCTCTGGAAACACCATATATTTT.

The rearrangement joins TRBV7-2 to TRBJ1-5; TRBD1 matches at 12 bases. V was clipped by 5 bases and J by 5 bases; unmatched bases: 4. CDR3 length: 15 residues. Germline V gene lookup returns CDR1 SGHTA and CDR2 FQGNSA. CDR3 sequence reads: CASSAGTGGHQPQHF. As DNA, the CDR3 is TGTGCCAGCAGCGCCGGGACAGGGGGCCATCAGCCCCAGCATTTT.

This CDR3 reads CASSPTLSALDNEQFF. The DNA of the CDR3 is TGTGCCAGCAGCCCTACCCTTAGTGCCTTGGACAATGAGCAGTTCTTC. The V call is TRBV3-1 (or the pseudogene TRBV3-2), the J call TRBJ2-1; D is undetermined. The CDR3 has 16 residues. Germline V gene lookup returns CDR1 LGHDT and CDR2 YNNKEL (reference sequence). Trimming took off 4 bases at V and 5 bases at J, with 18 bases between the two ends.

This chain uses TRBV29-1 with TRBJ2-1; 7 nucleotides align to TRBD1. V was clipped by 6 bases and J by 2 bases; unmatched bases: 7. Germline CDR1 SQVTM, CDR2 ANQGSEA. This CDR3 region has 14 residues. The CDR3 sequence is CSVEQGPTYNEQFF. In DNA, the CDR3 is TGCAGCGTCGAACAGGGGCCGACCTACAATGAGCAGTTCTTC.

This clone has just a few counts. The chain uses TRBV18 and TRBJ2-3; 8 bases map to TRBD2. The V and J ends lost 5 bases and 0 bases, in that order; junction bases with no gene match: 13. The length of the CDR3 is 18 residues. CDR1 is KGHSH, CDR2 LQKENI, per germline. The CDR3 region is CASSSGFSSGSSTDTQYF. In DNA form, the CDR3 reads TGTGCCAGCTCATCGGGGTTCTCTAGCGGGTCTAGCACAGATACGCAGTATTTT.

The chain employs TRBV10-3 and TRBJ1-1; D is uncertain. V lost 3 bases, J lost 3 bases, and 2 bases lay in between. Germline assignment: CDR1 ENHRY and CDR2 SYGVKD. CDR3 length: 11 amino acids. The CDR3, as DNA: TGTGCCATCAGTGACTACACTGAAGCTTTCTTT. It encodes CAISDYTEAFF.

This clone showed up just once. The V call is TRBV18, the J call TRBJ1-2, with TRBD1 matching 10 bases. V lost 3 bases, J lost 7 bases, and 2 bases stayed unmatched. Germline CDR1 KGHSH, CDR2 LQKENI. The CDR3 runs 13 residues. For the CDR3, the DNA is TGTGCCAGCTCACCGGGACAGGGGCTTGGCTACACCTTC. Residues: CASSPGQGLGYTF.